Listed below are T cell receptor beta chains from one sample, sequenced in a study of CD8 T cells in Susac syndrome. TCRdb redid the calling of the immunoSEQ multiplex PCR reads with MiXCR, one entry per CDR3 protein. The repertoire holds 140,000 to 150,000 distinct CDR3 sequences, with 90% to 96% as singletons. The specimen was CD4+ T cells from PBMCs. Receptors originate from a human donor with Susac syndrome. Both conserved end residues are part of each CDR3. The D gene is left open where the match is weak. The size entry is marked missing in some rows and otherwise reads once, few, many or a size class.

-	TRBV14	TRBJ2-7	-	CASSHVRVYEQYF	TGTGCCAGCAGCCATGTCCGGGTCTACGAGCAGTACTTC
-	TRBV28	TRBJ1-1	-	CASSGPGLSAQAFF	TGTGCCAGCAGTGGTCCAGGACTATCAGCCCAAGCTTTCTTT
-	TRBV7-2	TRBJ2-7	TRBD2	CASSFSGSSYEQYF	TGTGCCAGCAGCTTTAGCGGGAGCAGCTACGAGCAGTACTTC
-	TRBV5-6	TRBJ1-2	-	CASSFMAAPYTF	TGTGCCAGCAGCTTTATGGCAGCCCCTTACACCTTC
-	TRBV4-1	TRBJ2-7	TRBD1	CASSHIIGQGHEQYF	TGCGCCAGCAGCCACATAATCGGACAGGGACACGAGCAGTACTTC
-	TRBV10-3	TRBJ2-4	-	CAISTEKNIQYF	TGTGCCATCAGTACAGAGAAAAACATTCAGTACTTC
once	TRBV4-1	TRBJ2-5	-	CASSPLDPKTQYF	TGCGCCAGCAGCCCCTTAGATCCGAAGACCCAGTACTTC
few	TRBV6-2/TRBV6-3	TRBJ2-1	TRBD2	CASSPSGGYLNEQFF	TGTGCCAGCAGCCCGAGCGGGGGTTACCTCAATGAGCAGTTCTTC
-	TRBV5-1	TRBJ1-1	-	CASSLDVLNTEAFF	TGCGCCAGCAGCTTGGACGTCTTGAACACTGAAGCTTTCTTT
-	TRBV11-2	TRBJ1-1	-	CASSPTQVNTEAFF	TGTGCCAGCAGCCCAACTCAGGTGAACACTGAAGCTTTCTTT
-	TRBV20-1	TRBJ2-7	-	CSASSGPSSYEQYF	TGCAGTGCTAGCTCAGGGCCCAGCTCCTACGAGCAGTACTTC
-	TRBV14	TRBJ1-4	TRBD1	CASSPKADRAIHEKLFF	TGTGCCAGCAGCCCTAAAGCCGACAGGGCAATTCATGAAAAACTGTTTTTT
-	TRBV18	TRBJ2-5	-	CASSPAGKQETQYF	TGTGCCAGCTCGCCCGCTGGGAAACAAGAGACCCAGTACTTC
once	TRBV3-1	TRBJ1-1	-	CASSQPGREAFF	TGTGCCAGCAGCCAGCCGGGGAGGGAAGCTTTCTTT
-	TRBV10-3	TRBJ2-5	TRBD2	CAISDPGGARETQYF	TGTGCCATCAGTGACCCCGGGGGGGCCCGAGAGACCCAGTACTTC
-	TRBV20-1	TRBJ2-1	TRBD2	CSASTSGRKNEQFF	TGCAGTGCTTCGACTAGCGGGAGGAAAAATGAGCAGTTCTTC